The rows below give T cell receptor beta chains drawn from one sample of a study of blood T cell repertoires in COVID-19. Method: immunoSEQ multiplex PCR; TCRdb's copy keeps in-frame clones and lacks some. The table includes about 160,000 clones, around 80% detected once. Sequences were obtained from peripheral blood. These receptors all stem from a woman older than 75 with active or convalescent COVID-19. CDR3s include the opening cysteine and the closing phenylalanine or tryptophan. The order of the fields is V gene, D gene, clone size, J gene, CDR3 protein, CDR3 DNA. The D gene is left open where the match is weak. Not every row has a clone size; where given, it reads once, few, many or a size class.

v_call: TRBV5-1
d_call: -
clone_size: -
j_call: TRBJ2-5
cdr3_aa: CASQQGTSRETQYF
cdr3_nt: TGCGCCAGCCAACAGGGCACTAGTCGCGAGACCCAGTACTTC

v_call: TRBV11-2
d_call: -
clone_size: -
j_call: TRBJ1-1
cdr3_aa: CASSLVVQGPLNTEAFF
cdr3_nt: TGTGCCAGCAGCTTAGTGGTCCAGGGCCCCCTGAACACTGAAGCTTTCTTT

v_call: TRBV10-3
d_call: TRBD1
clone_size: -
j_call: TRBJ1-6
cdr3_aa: CAISSDRASRSPLHF
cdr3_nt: TGTGCCATCAGTTCAGACAGGGCAAGTCGTTCACCCCTCCACTTT

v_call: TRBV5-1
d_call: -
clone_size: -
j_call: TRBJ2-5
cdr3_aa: CASSLEGQGGQETQYF
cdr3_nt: TGCGCCAGCAGCTTGGAAGGCCAGGGAGGCCAAGAGACCCAGTACTTC

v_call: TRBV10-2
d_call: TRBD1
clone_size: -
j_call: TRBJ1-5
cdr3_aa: CASTPTGELGQPQHF
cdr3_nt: TGCGCCAGCACCCCGACAGGGGAATTAGGTCAGCCCCAGCATTTT

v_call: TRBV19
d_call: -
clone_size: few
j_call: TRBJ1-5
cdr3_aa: CASSIEEGYQPQHF
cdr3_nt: TGTGCCAGTAGTATAGAGGAGGGGTATCAGCCCCAGCATTTT

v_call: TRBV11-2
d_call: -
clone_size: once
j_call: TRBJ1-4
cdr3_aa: CASSSQPANEKLFF
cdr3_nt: TGTGCCAGCAGCTCCCAACCGGCTAATGAAAAACTGTTTTTT

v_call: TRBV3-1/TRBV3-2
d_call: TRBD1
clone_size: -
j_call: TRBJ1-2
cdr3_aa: CASSPGTGPYGYTF
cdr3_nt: TGTGCCAGCAGCCCTGGGACAGGGCCCTATGGCTACACCTTC

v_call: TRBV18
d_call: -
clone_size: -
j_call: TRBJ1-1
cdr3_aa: CASSQGWGENTEAFF
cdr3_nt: TGTGCCAGCTCACAGGGGTGGGGGGAGAACACTGAAGCTTTCTTT

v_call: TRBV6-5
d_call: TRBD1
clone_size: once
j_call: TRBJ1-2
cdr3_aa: CASRGTGVISIGYTF
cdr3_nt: TGTGCCAGCAGGGGGACAGGAGTTATCAGTATCGGCTACACCTTC

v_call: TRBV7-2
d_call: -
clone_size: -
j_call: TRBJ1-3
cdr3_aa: CASSLRSSTRVGNTIYF
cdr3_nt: TGTGCCAGCAGCCTCCGATCATCTACCAGGGTTGGAAACACCATATATTTT

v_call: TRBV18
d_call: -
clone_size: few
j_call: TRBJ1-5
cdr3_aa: CASSPAENQPQHF
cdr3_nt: TGTGCCAGCTCACCGGCGGAGAATCAGCCCCAGCATTTT

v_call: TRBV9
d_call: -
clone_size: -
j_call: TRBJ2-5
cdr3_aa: CASTAGGYPQETQYF
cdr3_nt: TGTGCCAGTACGGCGGGCGGCTACCCCCAAGAGACCCAGTACTTC

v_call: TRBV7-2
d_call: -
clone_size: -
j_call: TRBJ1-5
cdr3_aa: CASTQWGDQPQHF
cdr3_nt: TGTGCCAGCACCCAATGGGGGGATCAGCCCCAGCATTTT

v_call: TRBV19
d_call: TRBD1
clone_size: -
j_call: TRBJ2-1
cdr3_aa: CASSIGYRGYEQFF
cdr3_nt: TGTGCCAGTAGTATAGGGTACAGGGGGTACGAGCAGTTCTTC

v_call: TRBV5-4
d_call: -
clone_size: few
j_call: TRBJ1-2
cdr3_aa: CASSPVDSYGYTF
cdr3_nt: TGTGCCAGCAGCCCGGTGGACAGCTATGGCTACACCTTC

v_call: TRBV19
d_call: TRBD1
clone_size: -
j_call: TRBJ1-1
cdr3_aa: CASSIVGRDRDTEAFF
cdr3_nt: TGTGCCAGTAGTATAGTTGGCCGGGACAGGGATACTGAAGCTTTCTTT

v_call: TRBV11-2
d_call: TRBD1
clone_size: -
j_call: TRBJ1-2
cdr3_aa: CASSKGSGVGTGNHGYTF
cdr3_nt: TGTGCCAGCTCCAAGGGGAGCGGTGTAGGGACAGGGAACCATGGCTACACCTTC

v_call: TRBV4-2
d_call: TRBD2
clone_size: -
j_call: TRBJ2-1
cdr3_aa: CASSGPGLARDNEQFF
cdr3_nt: TGTGCCAGCAGCGGCCCCGGACTAGCCCGAGACAATGAGCAGTTCTTC

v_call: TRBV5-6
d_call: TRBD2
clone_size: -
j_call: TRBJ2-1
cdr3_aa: CASVAGDYNEQFF
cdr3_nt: TGTGCCAGCGTAGCGGGGGACTACAATGAGCAGTTCTTC

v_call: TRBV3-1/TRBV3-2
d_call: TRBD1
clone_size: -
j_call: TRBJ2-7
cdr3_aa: CASSPHPTGGLQYF
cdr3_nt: TGTGCCAGCAGCCCCCACCCGACAGGGGGCCTGCAGTACTTC

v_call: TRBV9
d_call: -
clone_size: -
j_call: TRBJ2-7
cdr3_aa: CASSVAPGYEQYF
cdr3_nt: TGTGCCAGCAGCGTAGCCCCCGGCTACGAGCAGTACTTC

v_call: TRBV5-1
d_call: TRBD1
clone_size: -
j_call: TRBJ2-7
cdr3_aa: CASSLDGTGVLVEQYF
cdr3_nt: TGCGCCAGCAGCTTGGATGGGACAGGGGTGCTGGTCGAGCAGTACTTC

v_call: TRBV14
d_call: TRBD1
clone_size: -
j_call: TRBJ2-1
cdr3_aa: CASSLRDRDYNEQFF
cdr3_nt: TGTGCCAGCAGCCTCCGGGACAGGGACTACAATGAGCAGTTCTTC

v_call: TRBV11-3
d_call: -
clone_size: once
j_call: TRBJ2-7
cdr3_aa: CASSPSGRYEQYF
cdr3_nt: TGTGCCAGCAGCCCGTCAGGGCGTTACGAGCAGTACTTC

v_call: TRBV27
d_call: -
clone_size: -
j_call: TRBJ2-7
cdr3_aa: CASSLGVDYEQYF
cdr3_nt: TGTGCCAGCAGTTTGGGAGTTGACTACGAGCAGTACTTC

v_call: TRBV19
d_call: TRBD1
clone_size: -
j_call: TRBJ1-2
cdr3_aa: CASGTGGLYGYTF
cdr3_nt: TGTGCCAGTGGGACAGGCGGTCTCTATGGCTACACCTTC

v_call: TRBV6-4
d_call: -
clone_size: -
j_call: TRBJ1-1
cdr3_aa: CASSSEWSTEAFF
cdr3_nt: TGTGCCAGCAGTAGTGAGTGGAGCACTGAAGCTTTCTTT

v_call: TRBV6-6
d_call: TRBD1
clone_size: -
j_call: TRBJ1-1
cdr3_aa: CASSRGFAEAFF
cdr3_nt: TGTGCCAGCAGCAGGGGGTTTGCTGAAGCTTTCTTT

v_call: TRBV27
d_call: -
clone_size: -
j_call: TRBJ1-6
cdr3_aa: CASSPLSTAINSPLHF
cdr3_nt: TGTGCCAGCAGTCCCCTCTCCACAGCTATTAATTCACCCCTCCACTTT

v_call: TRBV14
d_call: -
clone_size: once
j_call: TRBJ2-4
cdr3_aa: CASSQDAGRNIQYF
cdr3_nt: TGTGCCAGCAGCCAAGATGCGGGGAGGAACATTCAGTACTTC

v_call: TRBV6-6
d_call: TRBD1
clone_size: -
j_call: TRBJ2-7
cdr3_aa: CASRDHRGAFSEQYF
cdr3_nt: TGTGCCAGCAGGGACCACAGGGGAGCATTCTCCGAGCAGTACTTC

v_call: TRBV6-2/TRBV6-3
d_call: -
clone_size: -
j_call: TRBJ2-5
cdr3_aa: CASSLAQETQYF
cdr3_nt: TGTGCCAGCAGTTTGGCTCAAGAGACCCAGTACTTC

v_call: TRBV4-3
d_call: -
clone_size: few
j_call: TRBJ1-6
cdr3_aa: CASSQFGGSRPNNSPLHF
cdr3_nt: TGCGCCAGCAGCCAATTTGGGGGCTCCCGTCCCAATAATTCACCCCTCCACTTT

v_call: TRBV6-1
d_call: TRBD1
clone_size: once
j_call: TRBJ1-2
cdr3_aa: CASSEADDRAAYGYTF
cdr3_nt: TGTGCCAGCAGTGAAGCGGACGACAGGGCTGCCTATGGCTACACCTTC

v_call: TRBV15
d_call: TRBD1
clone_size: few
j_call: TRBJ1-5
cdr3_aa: CATSRERDRGQPQHF
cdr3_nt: TGTGCCACCAGCAGAGAAAGGGACAGGGGTCAGCCCCAGCATTTT

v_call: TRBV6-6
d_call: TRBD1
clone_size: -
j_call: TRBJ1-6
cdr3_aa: CASRRQGGSPLHF
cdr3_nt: TGTGCCAGCAGGCGACAGGGTGGTTCACCCCTCCACTTT

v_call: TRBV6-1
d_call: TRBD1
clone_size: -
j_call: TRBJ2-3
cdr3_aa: CASSEGTGGNTDTQYF
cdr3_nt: TGTGCCAGCAGTGAAGGTACAGGGGGCAATACAGATACGCAGTATTTT

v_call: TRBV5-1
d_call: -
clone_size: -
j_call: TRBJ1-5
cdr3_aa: CASSLEVGQPQHF
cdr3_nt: TGCGCCAGCAGCTTGGAAGTTGGCCAGCCCCAGCATTTT